The subject of this entry is one T cell receptor beta chain. Thyroid ultrasound, orbital computed tomography, clinical symptoms, and serum thyroxine and TRAb underpinned diagnoses. This record belongs to a study of T cells in Graves' hyperthyroidism and ophthalmopathy. Regions amplified from RNA transcripts were the TCR beta CDR3 regions. A first-round RT-PCR of the TCR CDR3 used the HTBI primer set. Each CDR3 protein is one row after TCRdb ran MiXCR on the multiplex PCR reads. The sample contains around 690,000 distinct CDR3 sequences, 15% to 20% of which appear only once. The sequencing sample was made of blood. The receptor's source is a man aged 45-60 years with Graves' hyperthyroidism.

Here the CDR3 DNA reads TGCGCCAGCAGCCGAGTCCCCGTAGAGACCCAGTACTTC. Translated: CASSRVPVETQYF. This chain connects TRBV4-1 to TRBJ2-5, with D unresolved. V was clipped by 4 bases and J by 4 bases, with 10 bases between them. Germline V gene lookup returns CDR1 MGHRA and CDR2 YSYEKL. CDR3 length: 13 amino acids.